This T cell receptor beta chain was identified during a study of T cells in Graves' hyperthyroidism and ophthalmopathy. Ophthalmopathy cases met thresholds of Clinical Activity Score at least 3, NOSPECS grade at least 4 and duration under 3 months. Regarding this clonotype: The junction does not match germline at one end; this may be a read error.

RNA transcripts were the template for amplifying TCR beta CDR3 regions. HTBI primers were employed in a first-round RT-PCR of the TCR CDR3. TCRdb redid the calling of the multiplex PCR reads with MiXCR, one entry per CDR3 protein. Counted here are some 500,000 distinct CDR3 sequences, less than 25% occurring once; the ten biggest clones make up roughly 12%. The germline V gene encodes CDR1 LGHNT and CDR2 FRNRAP. The CDR3 contains 15 residues. The chain has TRBV12-5 and TRBJ1-2; 8 bases map to TRBD1. Sequenced material: blood. The source of this sequence is a woman aged 25 to 39 with Graves' ophthalmopathy. In DNA form, the CDR3 reads TGTGCTGGTGGCCCTGCCTGGACAGGGAGGGGCGGCTACACCTTC. This translates into CAGGPAWTGRGGYTF.